The 10 T cell receptor beta chains in this list originate from one sample, sequenced in a study of T cell responses to AZD1222 COVID-19 vaccine. Assay used: immunoSEQ multiplex PCR; TCRdb lists only in-frame clones, some missing. The table lists about 120,000 clones, roughly 88% of them singletons. The input for sequencing was peripheral blood, taken on day 0 of AZD1222 vaccination. These receptors all stem from an adult in good health.

CDR3 nucleotides: TGTGCCTGGAGTGTACGGTTACTCCAAGGGGACGCTAGCGGGAGCTCCTACAATGAGCAGTTCTTC. Its protein product is CAWSVRLLQGDASGSSYNEQFF. The chain employs TRBV30 and TRBJ2-1; 10 positions agree with TRBD2. The length of the CDR3 is 22 residues. Germline V gene data show CDR1 as GTSNPN and CDR2 as SVGIG (reference sequence). V shed 0 bases, J shed 0 bases, and the junction held 20 bases outside the gene matches.

A word on this clone: Germline is not matched at one junction end, which may reflect a read error. The rearrangement links TRBV6-4 to TRBJ2-1; D is perhaps TRBD2 (7 bases). This CDR3 contains 18 residues. Germline V gene sequence: CDR1 MRHNA, CDR2 SNTAGT. The CDR3 DNA reads TGTGCCAGCAGCGACTATTCGGCGTGGGGGGGCGAGGCCAATGAGCAGTTCTTC. Its translation: CASSDYSAWGGEANEQFF.

Turning to this clone: One junction end disagrees with the germline gene, perhaps due to a read error. The J gene is TRBJ2-7, the V gene TRBV6-5; perhaps TRBD1 as D (5 bases). The CDR3 loop spans 11 amino acids. The germline gives CDR1 MNHEY, CDR2 SVGAGI. CDR3 sequence: CAGRQSYEQYF. CDR3 nucleotides: TGTGCCGGCAGACAGTCCTACGAGCAGTACTTC.

This sequence joins TRBV14 and TRBJ2-1; 7 bases are shared with TRBD1. Germline lookup yields CDR1 SGHDN and CDR2 FVKESK. Unmatched junction bases numbered 5, after V lost 4 bases and J lost 2 bases. CDR3 length equals 15 residues. The CDR3 nucleotides read TGTGCCAGCAGCCCTCCGGGACAGACCTACAATGAGCAGTTCTTC. It specifies CASSPPGQTYNEQFF.

The V and J genes are TRBV24-1 and TRBJ1-5; D unclear. CDR3 length equals 17 residues. Germline lookup yields CDR1 KGHDR and CDR2 SFDVKD. With 3 bases removed from V and 0 bases from J, the gap between germline ends came to 14 bases. Written as DNA, the CDR3 is TGTGCCACCAGTGATGCAAAAGGAATTAATAGCAATCAGCCCCAGCATTTT. Translating it yields CATSDAKGINSNQPQHF.

This chain connects TRBV12-3 or TRBV12-4 to TRBJ1-2; D is unclear. Trimming took off 6 bases at V and 7 bases at J, with 12 bases between the two ends. CDR3 length: 12 amino acids. DNA of the CDR3: TGTGCCAGCAGCCTGCTTTCAGGTGGCTACACCTTC. Its protein is CASSLLSGGYTF.

The rearrangement links TRBV27 to TRBJ1-1; 7 nucleotides align to TRBD1. Germline V gene data show CDR1 as MNHEY and CDR2 as SMNVEV (reference sequence). The V and J ends lost 10 bases and 3 bases, in that order; junction bases with no gene match: 20. The CDR3 sequence is 17 residues long. The CDR3 nucleotides are TGTGCCATTCGTGAGGGGGCAAGGGCAGCTCGGTACACTGAAGCTTTCTTT. Amino acid sequence: CAIREGARAARYTEAFF.

This chain joins TRBV6-1 and TRBJ2-7; D unclear. Germline CDR1 is MNHNS and CDR2 is SASEGT. V was trimmed by 3 bases and J by 4 bases, leaving 4 bases between them. This CDR3 has 11 amino acids. The CDR3 spells CASSDFYEQYF. CDR3 in DNA: TGTGCCAGCAGTGATTTTTACGAGCAGTACTTC.

V is TRBV5-6 and J is TRBJ1-2; D unclear. CDR1 and CDR2 from the germline V gene are SGHDT and YYEEEE. The CDR3 has 12 amino acids. Deletions cut 4 bases from V and 4 bases from J, with 8 bases between. In DNA form, the CDR3 reads TGTGCCAGCAGCGATGGAGGCTATGGCTACACCTTC. Residues: CASSDGGYGYTF.

V usage is TRBV2 and J usage is TRBJ1-5, with no clear D. Trimming took 4 bases from V and 1 from J, leaving 5 bases between them. The CDR3 has 13 residues. Germline V CDR1 and CDR2: SNHLY, FYNNEI. The CDR3 region is CASSVESNQPQHF. The DNA for the CDR3 is TGTGCCAGCAGTGTTGAGAGCAATCAGCCCCAGCATTTT. The full variable domain, completed using reference TRBV2 and TRBJ1-5, is EPEVTQTPSHQVTQMGQEVILRCVPISNHLYFYWYRQILGQKVEFLVSFYNNEISEKSEIFDDQFSVERPDGSNFTLKIRSTKLEDSAMYFCASSVESNQPQHFGDGTRLSIL.